This T cell receptor (beta chain) is from a study of T cells in Graves' hyperthyroidism and ophthalmopathy. The study's findings and limits: By a 13 V-J model, ophthalmopathy was set apart from stable hyperthyroidism. Among thyroid clonotypes expanded above 0.001, most also appeared in blood.

This clonotype has at least ten counts. Its antigen remains unidentified. V was pared by 6 bases and J by 0 bases, with 11 bases between. Germline V gene data show CDR1 as DFQATT and CDR2 as SNEGSKA (reference sequence). The CDR3 contains 13 residues. Amplified TCR beta CDR3 regions derived from RNA transcripts. A first-round RT-PCR of the TCR CDR3 used the HTBI primer set. Using its own MiXCR run on the multiplex PCR reads, TCRdb lists one record per CDR3 protein. The data contain some 400,000 distinct CDR3 sequences, roughly 14% of them seen just once; the ten biggest clones take up 20% to 25%. The receptor was isolated from a man aged 25-45 years with Graves' hyperthyroidism that later progressed to Graves' ophthalmopathy. This rearrangement joins TRBV20-1 to TRBJ1-1, with D perhaps TRBD1 (5 bases). The sample was blood. The CDR3 protein is CSALDNLNTEAFF. DNA of the CDR3: TGCAGTGCCCTGGACAACCTGAACACTGAAGCTTTCTTT.